The T cell receptor (beta chain) under discussion was sequenced for a study of blood T cells in healthy people across ages. The authors ran a second PCR of about 7 to 11 cycles using a sample-barcoded 5' primer and a J-beta primer mix. MiXCR, applied by TCRdb to the 5' RACE reads, yields one record per CDR3 protein. The sample shows some 1.1 million distinct CDR3 sequences, 30% to 40% of them seen only once. Study observations and caveats: Diversity figures derived from one million T cells were judged to underestimate the true value.

Comment on this clonotype: Antigen: not known.

The sequence was obtained from a man aged 18-30 years in good health. The sample taken for sequencing was blood.

CDR3 protein: CSASAGDMNTEAFF. Written as DNA, the CDR3 is TGCAGTGCCAGCGCGGGGGACATGAACACTGAAGCTTTCTTT. The chain combines TRBV20-1 with TRBJ1-1; weak D call: TRBD1 (6 bases). Trimming took 6 bases from V and 0 from J, leaving 14 bases between them. The germline V gene encodes CDR1 DFQATT and CDR2 SNEGSKA (reference sequence). The CDR3 runs 14 residues.